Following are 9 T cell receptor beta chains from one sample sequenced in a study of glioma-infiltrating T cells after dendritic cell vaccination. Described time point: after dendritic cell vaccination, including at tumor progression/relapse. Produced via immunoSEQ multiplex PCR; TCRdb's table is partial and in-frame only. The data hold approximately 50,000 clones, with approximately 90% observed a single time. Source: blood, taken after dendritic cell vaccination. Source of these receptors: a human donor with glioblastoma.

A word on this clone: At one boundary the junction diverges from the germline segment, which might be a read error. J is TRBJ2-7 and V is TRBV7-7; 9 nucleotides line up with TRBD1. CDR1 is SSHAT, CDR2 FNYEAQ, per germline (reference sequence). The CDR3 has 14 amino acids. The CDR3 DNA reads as TGTGCTAGCAGCCCCGGGACAGGGACCTACGAGCAGTACTTC. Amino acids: CASSPGTGTYEQYF.

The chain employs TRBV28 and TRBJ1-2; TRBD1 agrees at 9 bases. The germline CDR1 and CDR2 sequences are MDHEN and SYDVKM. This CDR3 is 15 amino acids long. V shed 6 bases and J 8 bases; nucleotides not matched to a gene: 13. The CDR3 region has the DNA TGTGCCAGCAGAAGTCCGTCCGGGACAGGGAACGGCTACACCTTC. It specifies CASRSPSGTGNGYTF.

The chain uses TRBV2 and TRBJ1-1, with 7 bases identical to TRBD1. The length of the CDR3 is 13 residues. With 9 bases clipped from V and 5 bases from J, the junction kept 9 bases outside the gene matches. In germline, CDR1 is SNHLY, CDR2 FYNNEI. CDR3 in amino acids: CASGGQQGTEAFF. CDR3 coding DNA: TGTGCCAGTGGGGGACAGCAGGGAACTGAAGCTTTCTTT.

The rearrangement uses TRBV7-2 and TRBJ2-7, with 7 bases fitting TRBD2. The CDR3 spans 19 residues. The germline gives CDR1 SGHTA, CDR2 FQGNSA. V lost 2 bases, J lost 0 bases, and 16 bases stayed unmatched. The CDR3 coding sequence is TGTGCCAGCAGCTTACGGTCGGGCCCTAGCGGAAGGAGCTCCTACGAGCAGTACTTC. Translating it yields CASSLRSGPSGRSSYEQYF.

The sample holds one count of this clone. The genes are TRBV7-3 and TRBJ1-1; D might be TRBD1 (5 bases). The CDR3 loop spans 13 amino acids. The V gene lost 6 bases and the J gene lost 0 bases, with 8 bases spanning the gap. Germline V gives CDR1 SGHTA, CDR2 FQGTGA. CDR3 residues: CASRPTVNTEAFF. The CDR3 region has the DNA TGTGCCAGCAGGCCGACAGTGAACACTGAAGCTTTCTTT.

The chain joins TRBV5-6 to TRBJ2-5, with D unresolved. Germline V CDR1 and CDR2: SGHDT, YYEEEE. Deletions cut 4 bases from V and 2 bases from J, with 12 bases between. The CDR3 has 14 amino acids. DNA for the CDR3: TGTGCCAGCAGCCCACTCCGAGGACAAGAGACCCAGTACTTC. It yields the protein CASSPLRGQETQYF. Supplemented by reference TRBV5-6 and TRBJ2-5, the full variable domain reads DAGVTQSPTHLIKTRGQQVTLRCSPKSGHDTVSWYQQALGQGPQFIFQYYEEEERQRGNFPDRFSGHQFPNYSSELNVNALLLGDSALYLCASSPLRGQETQYFGPGTRLLVL.

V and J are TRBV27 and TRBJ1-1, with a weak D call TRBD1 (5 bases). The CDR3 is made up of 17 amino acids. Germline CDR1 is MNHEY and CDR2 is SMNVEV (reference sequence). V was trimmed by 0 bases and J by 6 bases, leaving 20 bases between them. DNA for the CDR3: TGTGCCAGCAGTTTATCATGGCAGGGAGAGCGCGGGGCTGAAGCTTTCTTT. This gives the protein CASSLSWQGERGAEAFF.

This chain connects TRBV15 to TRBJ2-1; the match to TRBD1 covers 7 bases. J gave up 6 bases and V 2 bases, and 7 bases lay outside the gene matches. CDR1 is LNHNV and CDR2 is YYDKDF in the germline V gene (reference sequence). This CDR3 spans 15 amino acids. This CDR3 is CATSRRQGFGNEQFF. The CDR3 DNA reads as TGTGCCACCAGCAGACGACAGGGTTTTGGCAATGAGCAGTTCTTC.

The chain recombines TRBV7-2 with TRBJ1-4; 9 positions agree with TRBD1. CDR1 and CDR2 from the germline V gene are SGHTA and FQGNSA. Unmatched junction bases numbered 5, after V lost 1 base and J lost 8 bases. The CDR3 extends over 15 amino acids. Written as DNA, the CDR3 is TGTGCCAGCAGCTTAGGGGACAGGGTGAGAGAAAAACTGTTTTTT. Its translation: CASSLGDRVREKLFF.